The sequence of this T cell receptor beta chain was determined in a study of blood T cell repertoires in COVID-19. Study overall: Acute-phase and convalescent COVID-19 samples originated in the United States, Italy and Spain. T cells, B-cell-depleted T cells, or PBMCs supplied cDNA or gDNA.

Germline CDR1 and CDR2: LGHDT and YNNKEL (reference sequence). The CDR3 loop spans 15 amino acids. V shed 1 base and J shed 10 bases, with 17 bases lying between them. Per the study methods: It was from reference gene primer amplification that nucleated cell counts were estimated. The method was immunoSEQ multiplex PCR; TCRdb's version includes in-frame clones alone and lacks a portion of them. V, J and clone size derive from that table, while D and trimming were established from the DNA sequence. Among nearly 250,000 clones listed, around 86% were seen once. The source is a woman between 55 and 75 years old who had recovered from COVID-19. Sample: peripheral blood. This chain joins TRBV3-1 (or the pseudogene TRBV3-2) and TRBJ2-1, with a tentative D call TRBD2 (5 bases). CDR3: CASSQVNYFGEEQFF. The CDR3 region has the DNA TGTGCCAGCAGCCAAGTAAACTATTTTGGGGAGGAGCAGTTCTTC.